What follows are 27 T cell receptor beta chains derived from one specimen sequenced in a study of response to subunit inactivated influenza vaccine. TCRdb reanalysed the RT-PCR reads using MiXCR and keeps one entry per CDR3 protein. Here the sample spans roughly 180,000 distinct CDR3 sequences, 7.5% to 10% being singletons. The sample in question was non-naive T cells sorted from PBMCs, obtained on the day of vaccination. The receptors originated from a man in his forties or fifties who received an inactivated influenza vaccine.

The chain is built from TRBV6-1 and TRBJ2-2; either TRBD1 or TRBD2 may supply D (5 bases each). Trimming removed 9 bases from V and 4 bases from J, with 21 bases in between. There are 16 residues in the CDR3. CDR1 and CDR2 from the germline V gene are MNHNS and SASEGT. CDR3 DNA sequence: TGTGCCAGTGAGGGACCACCACCTGAACGCACCGGGGAGCTGTTTTTT. Its protein is CASEGPPPERTGELFF.

This chain's CDR3 is CAISPGLNEQFF. CDR3 DNA sequence: TGTGCCATCAGCCCGGGGCTCAATGAGCAGTTCTTC. This rearrangement joins TRBV10-3 to TRBJ2-1, with D perhaps TRBD1 or TRBD2 (5 bases each). Trimming stripped 6 bases from V and 6 bases from J, with 9 bases between. CDR3 size: 12 residues. Germline CDR1 and CDR2: ENHRY and SYGVKD.

The rearrangement links TRBV6-6 to TRBJ1-3, with D tentatively TRBD1 (6 bases). V was cut by 7 bases and J by 8 bases, with 15 bases left in between. Germline CDR1 reads MNHNY; CDR2 reads SVGAGI (reference sequence). The CDR3 has 13 residues. The CDR3 region has the DNA TGTGCCAGCATTCGGGGGGCACGAGACACCATATATTTT. This gives the protein CASIRGARDTIYF.

This clonotype was counted at least ten times. V gene TRBV5-1 combines with J gene TRBJ2-2; 7 nucleotides line up with TRBD1. The V gene end was trimmed by 4 bases and the J gene end by 1 base; junction bases not matched to a gene: 7. From germline, CDR1 is SGHRS and CDR2 YFSETQ. The CDR3 extends over 16 amino acids. CDR3 sequence (DNA): TGCGCCAGCAGCCGCCAGGGACAGAGGAACACCGGGGAGCTGTTTTTT. Translation gives CASSRQGQRNTGELFF. Using reference TRBV5-1 and TRBJ2-2 for the parts outside the CDR3, the full variable domain is KAGVTQTPRYLIKTRGQQVTLSCSPISGHRSVSWYQQTPGQGLQFLFEYFSETQRNKGNFPGRFSGRQFSNSRSEMNVSTLELGDSALYLCASSRQGQRNTGELFFGEGSRLTVL.

This clonotype has a handful of counts. The chain carries TRBV27 and TRBJ2-1, with D possibly being TRBD2 (7 bases). The CDR3 covers 17 residues. Trimming removed 2 bases at V and 0 bases at J, with 14 bases between. The germline V gene has CDR1 MNHEY and CDR2 SMNVEV (reference sequence). The CDR3 DNA reads as TGTGCCAGCAGTTTACGAGCCGGGGGGCACTCCTACAATGAGCAGTTCTTC. Translation gives CASSLRAGGHSYNEQFF.

The sample holds a few counts of this clonotype. J is TRBJ1-4 and V is TRBV4-3; D call uncertain. The CDR3 totals 15 residues. Looked up from germline, CDR1 is LGHNA and CDR2 is YSLEER. Trimming stripped 0 bases from V and 4 bases from J, with 9 bases between. CDR3 DNA sequence: TGCGCCAGCAGCCAAGACTACGGAGATAATGAAAAACTGTTTTTT. It codes for CASSQDYGDNEKLFF.

V usage is TRBV29-1 and J usage is TRBJ2-3, with 7 positions matching TRBD2. The trim removed 7 bases at V and 4 bases at J, leaving 14 bases unmatched. From germline, CDR1 is SQVTM and CDR2 ANQGSEA. This CDR3 contains 15 residues. In DNA, the CDR3 is TGCAGCGCTAAGGCCGCTGGCGGGAGTGCAGATACGCAGTATTTT. It encodes CSAKAAGGSADTQYF.

The chain links TRBV6-6 to TRBJ1-2; D gene uncertain. V was shortened by 4 bases and J by 4 bases, with 7 bases between the two germline ends. The CDR3 loop spans 12 amino acids. Germline V lookup: CDR1 MNHNY, CDR2 SVGAGI (reference sequence). CDR3 protein: CASSSGGYGYTF. The CDR3 region has the DNA TGTGCCAGCAGTTCGGGAGGCTATGGCTACACCTTC.

The CDR3 is CASSSIRGSDGYTF. In DNA form, the CDR3 reads TGCGCCAGCAGCTCGATCAGGGGTTCGGATGGCTACACCTTC. The J gene is TRBJ1-2, the V gene TRBV5-1; weak D call: TRBD1 (6 bases). Trimming removed 3 bases at V and 6 bases at J, with 15 bases between. The CDR3 totals 14 residues. Germline values: CDR1 SGHRS, CDR2 YFSETQ.

This clonotype was seen only a few times. This CDR3 is CALSGQGYEQYF. The CDR3 coding sequence is TGTGCCTTATCGGGACAGGGCTACGAGCAGTACTTC. The genes are TRBV30 and TRBJ2-7; 9 nucleotides agree with TRBD1. Germline lookup yields CDR1 GTSNPN and CDR2 SVGIG (reference sequence). CDR3 size: 12 residues. After removal of 7 bases from V and 3 bases from J, the junction contained 4 bases not matched to a gene.

This clonotype has a count of ten or more. The J gene is TRBJ2-7, the V gene TRBV4-2, with 9 bases fitting TRBD1. The CDR3 spans 16 residues. V shed 1 base, J shed 2 bases, and the junction held 6 bases outside the gene matches. CDR1 is LGHNA, CDR2 YNFKEQ, per germline. In nucleotides, the CDR3 is TGTGCCAGCAGCCAAGCTTCAAGACAGGGGGCCTACGAGCAGTACTTC. Translating it yields CASSQASRQGAYEQYF.

The chain combines TRBV3-1 with TRBJ2-2; D not certain. The V end lost 10 bases, the J end lost 1 base, and 16 bases lay between the germline ends. Germline loops: CDR1 LGHDT, CDR2 YNNKEL (reference sequence). This CDR3 contains 15 residues. The CDR3 spells CATSQLTLNTGELFF. The CDR3 DNA follows: TGTGCCACCTCCCAGCTGACTCTGAACACCGGGGAGCTGTTTTTT. Complete variable domain (other parts from reference TRBV3-1 and TRBJ2-2): DTAVSQTPKYLVTQMGNDKSIKCEQNLGHDTMYWYKQDSKKFLKIMFSYNNKELIINETVPNRFSPKSPDKAHLNLHINSLELGDSAVYFCATSQLTLNTGELFFGEGSRLTVL.

The V gene is TRBV7-9, the J gene TRBJ2-3; TRBD1 matches at 9 bases. This CDR3 has 16 residues. The V segment lost 1 base and the J segment 8 bases; nucleotides outside the gene matches: 10. Germline V gives CDR1 SEHNR, CDR2 FQNEAQ (reference sequence). CDR3 DNA sequence: TGTGCCAGCAGCTTAGTGACAGGGGGATCAGTGGGTACGCAGTATTTT. Its translation: CASSLVTGGSVGTQYF.

This clonotype showed up many times. The genes are TRBV7-2 and TRBJ1-2; D is unclear. The CDR3 has 14 amino acids. Germline assignment: CDR1 SGHTA and CDR2 FQGNSA. Trimming stripped 1 base from V and 5 bases from J, with 11 bases between. The CDR3 coding sequence is TGTGCCAGCAGCTTAGTGGCGGACCCATATGGCTACACCTTC. Translated, it gives CASSLVADPYGYTF.

This clonotype was recorded many times. The chain links TRBV4-3 to TRBJ2-3; D gene unclear. Trimming left V 0 bases short and J 4 bases short, with 5 bases between. Looked up from germline, CDR1 is LGHNA and CDR2 is YSLEER. The CDR3 consists of 13 residues. The CDR3 is CASSQESADTQYF. CDR3 nucleotide sequence: TGCGCCAGCAGCCAAGAATCGGCAGATACGCAGTATTTT.

The V call is TRBV4-2, the J call TRBJ2-5, with D uncertain. Germline CDR1 and CDR2: LGHNA and YNFKEQ. V was clipped by 0 bases and J by 4 bases, with 12 bases between them. The CDR3 runs 15 residues. The chain's CDR3 is CASSQDTSSRETQYF. The CDR3 nucleotides are TGTGCCAGCAGCCAAGATACCAGTTCTAGAGAGACCCAGTACTTC.

V and J are TRBV5-6 and TRBJ2-5, with TRBD2 matching over 9 bases. Germline V gene data show CDR1 as SGHDT and CDR2 as YYEEEE. V shed 4 bases and J 5 bases; nucleotides not matched to a gene: 15. This CDR3 is built from 17 residues. Written as DNA, the CDR3 is TGTGCCAGCAGCCCTACTTATGGGCGGGAGGGCCGCGAGACCCAGTACTTC. It translates to CASSPTYGREGRETQYF.

In regard to this clonotype: With a much larger clone just one base away, this may be a read error. The chain links TRBV6-2 or TRBV6-3 to TRBJ2-3; 11 nucleotides align to TRBD2. V gave up 4 bases and J gave up 5 bases; unmatched junction bases: 11. This CDR3 region has 17 residues. The V gene's germline CDR1 is MNHEY and CDR2 SVGEGT. This CDR3 is CASSLLAGVSMGDTQYF. The CDR3 DNA sequence: TGTGCCAGCAGTTTACTAGCGGGGGTCTCCATGGGAGATACGCAGTATTTT.

This sequence joins TRBV28 and TRBJ1-1; D not resolved. The germline V and J ends were trimmed by 3 bases and 2 bases, with 13 bases remaining between them. Per germline, CDR1 MDHEN and CDR2 SYDVKM. This CDR3 contains 15 residues. The CDR3 nucleotides are TGTGCCAGCAGTTTTCGGCCCGGGGTTAACACTGAAGCTTTCTTT. As protein: CASSFRPGVNTEAFF.

The sample holds many counts of this clonotype. The CDR3: CSVRGVVNEQFF. The CDR3 nucleotides are TGCAGCGTAAGAGGGGTAGTCAATGAGCAGTTCTTC. V gene TRBV29-1 combines with J gene TRBJ2-1; the D gene could be TRBD1 or TRBD2 (5 bases each). Trimming took 6 bases from V and 6 from J, leaving 12 bases between them. The CDR3 extends over 12 amino acids. Per germline, CDR1 SQVTM and CDR2 ANQGSEA.

This clonotype was detected a few times. The genes are TRBV4-1 and TRBJ2-3, with D unclear. The V gene lost 3 bases and the J gene lost 10 bases, with 14 bases spanning the gap. Germline CDR1 is MGHRA and CDR2 is YSYEKL. The CDR3 loop spans 13 amino acids. Here the CDR3 DNA reads TGCGCCAGCAGCCATTCCCAGCAGTTCGCGCAGTATTTT. It is translated as CASSHSQQFAQYF.

This clonotype was detected ten times or more. V usage is TRBV28 and J usage is TRBJ1-2; D gene ambiguous. Trimming cost V 5 bases and J 8 bases, with 9 bases left between them. Per the germline V gene, CDR1 is MDHEN and CDR2 is SYDVKM. The CDR3 totals 11 residues. As DNA, the CDR3 is TGTGCCAGCAGTATGATGGGGGGCTACACCTTC. Translation gives CASSMMGGYTF.

This clonotype was found a few times. The chain is built from TRBV20-1 and TRBJ2-5, with D perhaps TRBD1 (5 bases). The V gene lost 5 bases and the J gene lost 7 bases, with 14 bases spanning the gap. The CDR3 spans 12 residues. The germline V gene has CDR1 DFQATT and CDR2 SNEGSKA (reference sequence). CDR3 amino acids: CSAETGSGTQYF. CDR3 in DNA: TGCAGTGCTGAAACAGGTTCTGGGACCCAGTACTTC.

The chain carries TRBV20-1 and TRBJ2-7; weak D call: TRBD1 (5 bases). The CDR3 runs to 13 residues. With 4 bases removed from V and 0 bases from J, the gap between germline ends came to 10 bases. CDR1 is DFQATT, CDR2 SNEGSKA, per germline (reference sequence). CDR3: CSATDRSSYEQYF. The CDR3 DNA reads TGCAGTGCTACCGACAGAAGCTCCTACGAGCAGTACTTC.

This clonotype has a handful of counts. The chain links TRBV20-1 to TRBJ2-1, with D possibly TRBD2 on 6 matching bases. Germline values: CDR1 DFQATT, CDR2 SNEGSKA (reference sequence). Trimming pared 1 base from V and 6 bases from J, leaving 13 bases between. The CDR3 contains 14 residues. CDR3 amino acids: CSARAHGGSNEQFF. CDR3 bases: TGCAGTGCTAGAGCACACGGGGGATCCAATGAGCAGTTCTTC.

This clonotype was seen many times. V usage is TRBV6-1 and J usage is TRBJ2-1; 8 positions match TRBD1. The CDR3 runs to 15 residues. Germline CDR1 MNHNS, CDR2 SASEGT. V gave up 5 bases and J gave up 8 bases; unmatched junction bases: 11. CDR3 region: CASSPYSGGVYEQFF. In DNA, the CDR3 is TGTGCCAGCAGTCCGTACTCAGGGGGCGTGTATGAGCAGTTCTTC.

This clonotype was counted at least ten times. This sequence joins TRBV5-1 and TRBJ1-1; no definite D call. The V gene's germline CDR1 is SGHRS and CDR2 YFSETQ. Trimming stripped 3 bases from V and 3 bases from J, with 15 bases between. CDR3 length: 15 amino acids. This CDR3 reads CASSSDPGSDTEAFF. The CDR3 nucleotides read TGCGCCAGCAGCTCAGACCCGGGGTCGGACACTGAAGCTTTCTTT. The variable domain in full, with the rest retrieved from reference TRBV5-1 and TRBJ1-1, is KAGVTQTPRYLIKTRGQQVTLSCSPISGHRSVSWYQQTPGQGLQFLFEYFSETQRNKGNFPGRFSGRQFSNSRSEMNVSTLELGDSALYLCASSSDPGSDTEAFFGQGTRLTVV.